Listed below are T cell receptor beta chains from one sample, sequenced in a study of shared clonotypes between healthy human individuals. TCRdb keeps only in-frame clones here, not all; method: immunoSEQ multiplex PCR. In the table there are some 2.3 million clones, 85% to 95% of which are singletons. The sequencing sample was made of naive CD4+ T cells from PBMCs. The receptors were sampled from a man between 18 and 29 years old in good health. Some clones in this sample may be carry-over from other donors' samples. CDR3s include the opening cysteine and the closing phenylalanine or tryptophan. A D gene is named only where the DNA matches it firmly. For some rows the clone size is stated as once, few or many, or as a class when expanded; others skip it.

v_gene	j_gene	d_gene	abundance	CDR3aa	CDR3nt
TRBV2	TRBJ2-5	NA	NA	CASSQNLGEGETQYF	TGTGCCAGCAGTCAAAACCTGGGGGAAGGGGAGACCCAGTACTTC
TRBV30	TRBJ1-2	NA	NA	CAWSVLRGPYGYTF	TGTGCCTGGAGTGTACTTCGGGGTCCCTATGGCTACACCTTC
TRBV2	TRBJ2-7	NA	NA	CASRGLGYEQYF	TGTGCCAGCAGGGGCCTCGGCTACGAGCAGTACTTC
TRBV28	TRBJ1-1	NA	once	CASSFGGANTEAFF	TGTGCCAGCAGTTTTGGAGGGGCTAACACTGAAGCTTTCTTT
TRBV11-3	TRBJ2-6	NA	NA	CASSSGPGANVLTF	TGTGCCAGCAGCTCGGGACCTGGGGCCAACGTCCTGACTTTC
TRBV5-4	TRBJ1-2	TRBD1	NA	CASSWDRGSSYGYTF	TGTGCCAGCAGCTGGGACAGGGGATCCTCCTATGGCTACACCTTC
TRBV6-6	TRBJ2-3	TRBD2	NA	CASSYVAGVADTQYF	TGTGCCAGCAGTTACGTAGCGGGAGTTGCAGATACGCAGTATTTT
TRBV30	TRBJ2-5	TRBD2	once	CAWSGGLAGGETQYF	TGTGCCTGGAGTGGGGGACTAGCGGGAGGGGAGACCCAGTACTTC
TRBV4-2	TRBJ2-3	NA	NA	CASSQVQSEDTQYF	TGTGCCAGCAGCCAAGTTCAGTCTGAAGATACGCAGTATTTT
TRBV5-1	TRBJ1-1	NA	NA	CASSFQGVTEAFF	TGCGCCAGCAGCTTCCAGGGCGTCACTGAAGCTTTCTTT
TRBV5-6	TRBJ2-4	NA	NA	CASSLAGVTGNIQYF	TGTGCCAGCAGCTTGGCTGGCGTAACGGGAAACATTCAGTACTTC
TRBV7-3	TRBJ2-2	NA	NA	CASSLTSGTNTGELFF	TGTGCCAGCAGCTTAACTAGCGGTACGAACACCGGGGAGCTGTTTTTT
TRBV6-1	TRBJ2-1	NA	NA	CASKPQGGPYNEQFF	TGTGCCAGCAAACCTCAGGGGGGCCCCTACAATGAGCAGTTCTTC
TRBV28	TRBJ2-7	NA	NA	CASSPPAAGATYEQYF	TGTGCCAGCAGCCCTCCCGCCGCAGGAGCAACCTACGAGCAGTACTTC
TRBV7-9	TRBJ2-7	TRBD2	once	CASSAGAYEQYF	TGTGCCAGCAGCGCGGGGGCCTACGAGCAGTACTTC
TRBV2	TRBJ2-7	TRBD1	NA	CASTPGPGTDYEQYF	TGTGCCAGCACCCCAGGTCCCGGGACAGACTACGAGCAGTACTTC
TRBV28	TRBJ1-3	NA	few	CASSRRNSGNTIYF	TGTGCCAGCAGTCGCAGGAACTCTGGAAACACCATATATTTT
TRBV6-1	TRBJ1-2	NA	NA	CASSESANYGYTF	TGTGCCAGCAGTGAAAGTGCTAACTATGGCTACACCTTC
TRBV6-4	TRBJ2-1	TRBD2	NA	CASSGKVGGGSYNEQFF	TGTGCCAGCAGTGGCAAGGTAGGCGGGGGTTCCTACAATGAGCAGTTCTTC
TRBV4-1	TRBJ2-7	NA	NA	CASTPLAYEQYF	TGCGCCAGCACCCCCCTCGCTTACGAGCAGTACTTC
TRBV2	TRBJ2-7	NA	NA	CASSEGPAPYEQYF	TGTGCCAGCAGTGAGGGGCCAGCCCCCTACGAGCAGTACTTC
TRBV21-1	TRBJ2-1	NA	NA	CASSFPAGGSSYNEQFF	TGTGCCAGCAGCTTCCCAGCGGGAGGGAGCTCCTACAATGAGCAGTTCTTC
TRBV11-2	TRBJ2-2	TRBD1	NA	CASSLRTGANTGELFF	TGTGCCAGCAGCCTTCGGACAGGGGCGAACACCGGGGAGCTGTTTTTT
TRBV18	TRBJ2-3	TRBD2	NA	CASSITSDTDTQYF	TGTGCCAGCTCAATTACTAGCGACACAGATACGCAGTATTTT
TRBV7-2	TRBJ2-1	TRBD2	NA	CASGLSGSYNEQFF	TGTGCCAGCGGCCTTAGCGGGAGCTACAATGAGCAGTTCTTC
TRBV7-3	TRBJ2-7	NA	NA	CASSVSGDRNEQYF	TGTGCCAGCAGCGTCTCGGGAGACAGGAACGAGCAGTACTTC
TRBV9	TRBJ1-5	NA	NA	CASSVDPKGSQHF	TGTGCCAGCAGCGTAGACCCCAAGGGGTCCCAGCATTTT
TRBV27	TRBJ2-5	NA	NA	CASSYRGGETQYF	TGTGCCAGCAGCTACAGGGGAGGGGAGACCCAGTACTTC
TRBV5-8	TRBJ1-2	TRBD1	NA	CASSKRDSTNYGYTF	TGTGCCAGCAGCAAACGGGACAGCACTAACTATGGCTACACCTTC
TRBV2	TRBJ2-5	NA	NA	CASQDGLLQETQYF	TGTGCCAGCCAGGACGGACTGTTGCAAGAGACCCAGTACTTC
TRBV7-8	TRBJ2-7	NA	NA	CASSLAFRLAYEQYF	TGTGCCAGCAGCTTAGCGTTCAGGCTCGCCTACGAGCAGTACTTC
TRBV5-1	TRBJ2-1	NA	NA	CASSLVASSYNEQFF	TGCGCCAGCAGCTTGGTAGCTAGCTCCTACAATGAGCAGTTCTTC
TRBV5-6	TRBJ2-5	TRBD1	NA	CASSVDRGGETQYF	TGTGCCAGCAGCGTAGACAGGGGCGGGGAGACCCAGTACTTC
TRBV7-3	TRBJ2-3	NA	NA	CASSPGQSDTQYF	TGTGCCAGCAGCCCCGGACAGTCAGATACGCAGTATTTT
TRBV27	TRBJ1-1	NA	once	CASRLSRRATEAFF	TGTGCCAGCAGGCTGTCCCGGAGGGCCACTGAAGCTTTCTTT
TRBV28	TRBJ1-5	NA	NA	CASSPRGGSNQPQHF	TGTGCCAGCAGTCCGAGGGGGGGAAGCAATCAGCCCCAGCATTTT
TRBV7-9	TRBJ2-1	TRBD2	NA	CASSPGLAADQGQFF	TGTGCCAGCAGCCCAGGACTAGCGGCGGACCAAGGGCAGTTCTTC
TRBV14	TRBJ2-1	NA	NA	CASSQGPSSYNEQFF	TGTGCCAGCAGCCAAGGACCGAGCTCCTACAATGAGCAGTTCTTC
TRBV28	TRBJ2-1	TRBD2	NA	CASSPLAGGYQNNEQFF	TGTGCCAGCAGCCCTCTAGCGGGAGGCTATCAAAACAATGAGCAGTTCTTC
TRBV2	TRBJ1-6	NA	NA	CASSERWGFHF	TGTGCCAGCAGTGAAAGATGGGGGTTCCACTTT